This TCR beta chain was recorded in a study of CD8 T cells in ankylosing spondylitis. This clonotype has at least ten counts. What it binds is not known. General study findings and limits: A TCR beta motif of several highly homologous variants seemed to mark ankylosing spondylitis blood.

Making the TCR beta libraries involved quantitative 5'-RACE with molecular barcodes. TCRdb reprocessed the 5' RACE reads via MiXCR and lists one record per CDR3 protein. The repertoire has about 35,000 distinct CDR3 sequences, approximately 10% of them found once; the top ten carry roughly a sixth. Germline loops: CDR1 SNHLY, CDR2 FYNNEI. The length of the CDR3 is 12 residues. Trimming took 6 bases from V and 12 from J, leaving 15 bases between them. The sequenced material came from blood, either unsorted or a sorted T cell fraction (not recorded which). This clonotype originated in a male donor with ankylosing spondylitis or in good health (not recorded which). The gene calls are TRBV2 and TRBJ2-1; D gene uncertain. As DNA, the CDR3 is TGTGCCAGCAGCTGGGAAGGGCCAGGGCAGTTCTTC. As protein: CASSWEGPGQFF.